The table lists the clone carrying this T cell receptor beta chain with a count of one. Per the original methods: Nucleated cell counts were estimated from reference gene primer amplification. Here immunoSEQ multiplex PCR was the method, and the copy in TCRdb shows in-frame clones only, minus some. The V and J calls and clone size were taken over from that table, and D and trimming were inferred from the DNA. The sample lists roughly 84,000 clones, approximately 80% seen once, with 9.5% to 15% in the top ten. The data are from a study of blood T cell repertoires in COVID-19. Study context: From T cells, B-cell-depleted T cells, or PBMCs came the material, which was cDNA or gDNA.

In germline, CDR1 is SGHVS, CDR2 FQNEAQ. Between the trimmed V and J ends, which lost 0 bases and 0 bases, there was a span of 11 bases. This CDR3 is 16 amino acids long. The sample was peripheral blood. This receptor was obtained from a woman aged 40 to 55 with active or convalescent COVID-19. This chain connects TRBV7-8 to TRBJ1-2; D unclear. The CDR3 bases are TGTGCCAGCAGCTTAGCCGGCGGACTAGCTAACTATGGCTACACCTTC. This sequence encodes CASSLAGGLANYGYTF. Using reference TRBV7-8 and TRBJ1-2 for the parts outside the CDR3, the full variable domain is GAGVSQSPRYKVAKRGQDVALRCDPISGHVSLFWYQQALGQGPEFLTYFQNEAQLDKSGLPSDRFFAERPEGSVSTLKIQRTQQEDSAVYLCASSLAGGLANYGYTFGSGTRLTVV.